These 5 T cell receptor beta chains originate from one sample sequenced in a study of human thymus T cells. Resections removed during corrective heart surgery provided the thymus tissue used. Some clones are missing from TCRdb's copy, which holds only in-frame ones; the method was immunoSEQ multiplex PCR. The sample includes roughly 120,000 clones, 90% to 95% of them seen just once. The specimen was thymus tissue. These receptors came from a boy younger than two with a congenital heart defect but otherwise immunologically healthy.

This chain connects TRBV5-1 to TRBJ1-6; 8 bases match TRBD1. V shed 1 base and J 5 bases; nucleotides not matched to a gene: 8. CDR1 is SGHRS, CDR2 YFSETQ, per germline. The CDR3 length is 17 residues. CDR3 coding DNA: TGCGCCAGCAGCTTGACAGGGGGGTACCCTGATAATTCACCCCTCCACTTT. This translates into CASSLTGGYPDNSPLHF.

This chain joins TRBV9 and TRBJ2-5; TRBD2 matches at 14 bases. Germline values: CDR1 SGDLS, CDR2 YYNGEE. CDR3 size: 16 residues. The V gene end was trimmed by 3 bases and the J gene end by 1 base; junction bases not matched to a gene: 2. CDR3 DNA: TGTGCCAGCAGCGCGGGACTAGCGGGGGCCCAAGAGACCCAGTACTTC. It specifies CASSAGLAGAQETQYF.

The CDR3, as DNA: TGTGCCAGCAGGACGACTAGCGGGGGGGAAGGTAACACAGATACGCAGTATTTT. Protein sequence: CASRTTSGGEGNTDTQYF. The chain carries TRBV2 and TRBJ2-3; 14 bases match TRBD2. Losses at the gene ends were 6 bases for V and 2 bases for J; bases not matched to a gene: 10. Germline V lookup: CDR1 SNHLY, CDR2 FYNNEI. The CDR3 totals 18 residues.

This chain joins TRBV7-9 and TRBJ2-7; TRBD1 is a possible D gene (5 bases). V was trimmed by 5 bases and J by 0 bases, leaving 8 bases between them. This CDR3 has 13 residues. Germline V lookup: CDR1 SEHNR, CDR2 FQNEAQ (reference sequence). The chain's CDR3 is CASSATASYEQYF. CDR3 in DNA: TGTGCCAGCAGCGCGACAGCCTCCTACGAGCAGTACTTC.

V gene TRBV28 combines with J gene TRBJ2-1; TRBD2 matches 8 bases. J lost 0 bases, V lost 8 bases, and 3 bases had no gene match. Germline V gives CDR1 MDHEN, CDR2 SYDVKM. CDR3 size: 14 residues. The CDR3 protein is CASLSGGSYNEQFF. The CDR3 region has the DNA TGTGCCAGCCTGAGCGGGGGCTCCTACAATGAGCAGTTCTTC.